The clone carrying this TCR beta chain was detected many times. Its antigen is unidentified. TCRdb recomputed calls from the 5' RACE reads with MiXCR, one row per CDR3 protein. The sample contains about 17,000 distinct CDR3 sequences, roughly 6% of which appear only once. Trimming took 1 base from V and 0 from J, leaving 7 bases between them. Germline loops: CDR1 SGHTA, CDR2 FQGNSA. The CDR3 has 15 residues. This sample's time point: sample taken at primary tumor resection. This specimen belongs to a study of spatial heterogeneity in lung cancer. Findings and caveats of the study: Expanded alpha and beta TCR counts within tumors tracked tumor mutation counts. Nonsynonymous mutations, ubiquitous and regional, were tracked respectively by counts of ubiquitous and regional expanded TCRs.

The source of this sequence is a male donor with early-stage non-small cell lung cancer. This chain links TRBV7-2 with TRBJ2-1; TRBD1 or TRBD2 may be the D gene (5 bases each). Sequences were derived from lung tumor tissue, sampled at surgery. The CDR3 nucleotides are TGTGCCAGCAGCTTAGAGGGGAGCTCCTACAATGAGCAGTTCTTC. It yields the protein CASSLEGSSYNEQFF.